This entry lists 20 T cell receptor beta chains sequenced from one sample in a study of patients and donors after allogeneic stem cell transplantation. TCRdb reprocessed the RT-PCR reads via MiXCR and lists one record per CDR3 protein. The sample holds about 960,000 distinct CDR3 sequences, more than 15% seen once. The material sequenced was blood, either unsorted or a sorted T cell fraction (not recorded which). Receptors were obtained from a human donor who was either an allogeneic HSCT recipient or a stem cell or donor lymphocyte infusion donor (not recorded which). It is not recorded whose cells these are; they may come from a transplant donor.

This clonotype was detected many times. This chain's CDR3 is CASSQKYRTSGYNEQFF. CDR3 in DNA: TGTGCCAGCAGCCAGAAATACCGGACTAGCGGTTACAATGAGCAGTTCTTC. This sequence joins TRBV13 and TRBJ2-1; 10 bases map to TRBD2. This CDR3 is 17 amino acids long. Germline V gene data show CDR1 as PRHDT and CDR2 as FYEKMQ (reference sequence). The junction had 11 bases not matched to a gene; V was cut back by 5 bases and J by 4 bases.

The chain recombines TRBV18 with TRBJ1-1; D call uncertain. This CDR3 is built from 15 residues. Germline assignment: CDR1 KGHSH and CDR2 LQKENI. V dropped 2 bases and J dropped 1 base, with 11 bases sitting between them. CDR3: CASSPTGYRNTEAFF. The CDR3 DNA reads as TGTGCCAGCTCACCAACGGGGTACAGGAACACTGAAGCTTTCTTT.

This clonotype occurred many times. The V gene is TRBV27, the J gene TRBJ2-7, with 11 bases fitting TRBD1. The germline CDR1 and CDR2 sequences are MNHEY and SMNVEV (reference sequence). This CDR3 comprises 15 residues. The trim removed 7 bases at V and 4 bases at J, leaving 9 bases unmatched. CDR3 in DNA: TGTGCCAGCATCAGATTCGGACAGGGGGCGTACGAGCAGTACTTC. Translated: CASIRFGQGAYEQYF.

The gene calls are TRBV7-3 and TRBJ2-3, with D possibly called TRBD1 or TRBD2 (5 bases each). The CDR3 has 13 residues. V gave up 4 bases and J gave up 10 bases, with 15 bases separating them. The V gene's germline CDR1 is SGHTA and CDR2 FQGTGA. The CDR3 region has the DNA TGTGCCAGCAGCTCCCAGTCTGGGGGTGCGCAGTATTTT. Translation: CASSSQSGGAQYF. The variable domain in full, completed from reference TRBV7-3 and TRBJ2-3, reads GAGVSQTPSNKVTEKGKYVELRCDPISGHTALYWYRQSLGQGPEFLIYFQGTGAADDSGLPNDRFFAVRPEGSVSTLKIQRTERGDSAVYLCASSSQSGGAQYFGPGTRLTVL.

The chain combines TRBV4-1 with TRBJ2-4; D is undetermined. Trimming removed 2 bases at V and 0 bases at J, with 8 bases between. The CDR3 totals 15 residues. Germline V lookup: CDR1 MGHRA, CDR2 YSYEKL. The CDR3 loop reads CASSQIALAKNIQYF. CDR3 DNA: TGCGCCAGCAGCCAAATAGCCCTAGCCAAAAACATTCAGTACTTC.

The chain employs TRBV19 and TRBJ2-1, with D perhaps TRBD1 (8 bases). The CDR3 covers 16 residues. Germline lookup yields CDR1 LNHDA and CDR2 SQIVND (reference sequence). Trimming left V 3 bases short and J 3 bases short, with 15 bases between. The chain's CDR3 is CASSIRGLADYNEQFF. The CDR3 bases are TGTGCCAGTAGTATCAGGGGGCTAGCGGACTACAATGAGCAGTTCTTC. Variable domain in full (rest from reference TRBV19 and TRBJ2-1): DGGITQSPKYLFRKEGQNVTLSCEQNLNHDAMYWYRQDPGQGLRLIYYSQIVNDFQKGDIAEGYSVSREKKESFPLTVTSAQKNPTAFYLCASSIRGLADYNEQFFGPGTRLTVL.

This chain connects TRBV9 to TRBJ2-1, with no clear D. The CDR3 runs 14 residues. V lost 0 bases and J lost 6, with 10 bases in between. Germline-derived CDR1 and CDR2 are SGDLS and YYNGEE. CDR3 nucleotides: TGTGCCAGCAGCGTAGCTACGTCGGGCAATGAGCAGTTCTTC. Translating it yields CASSVATSGNEQFF.

This clonotype has just a few counts. This sequence joins TRBV10-3 and TRBJ2-7, with D possibly being TRBD1 (6 bases). Germline-derived CDR1 and CDR2 are ENHRY and SYGVKD. V was pared by 3 bases and J by 7 bases, with 16 bases between. The CDR3 loop spans 14 amino acids. CDR3 sequence reads: CAISELQGSGEQYF. CDR3 DNA: TGTGCCATCAGTGAATTACAGGGCTCGGGTGAGCAGTACTTC.

The sample holds a few counts of this clonotype. The chain uses TRBV6-1 and TRBJ1-3; 8 nucleotides agree with TRBD1. The length of the CDR3 is 16 residues. With 5 bases clipped from V and 1 base from J, the junction kept 7 bases outside the gene matches. Germline lookup yields CDR1 MNHNS and CDR2 SASEGT. The CDR3 DNA reads as TGTGCCAGCAGTCGAATGGGGACAGGATCTGGAAACACCATATATTTT. Protein: CASSRMGTGSGNTIYF.

This clonotype was seen a few times. The chain couples TRBV12-3 or TRBV12-4 to TRBJ1-2, with no clear D. The CDR3 contains 12 residues. The V gene lost 6 bases and the J gene lost 4 bases, with 9 bases spanning the gap. Here the CDR3 reads CASSRWSYGYTF. DNA for the CDR3: TGTGCCAGCAGCAGGTGGAGCTATGGCTACACCTTC.

This clonotype was counted many times. The chain employs TRBV29-1 and TRBJ1-2, with TRBD1 as a possible D gene (5 bases). This CDR3 has 13 residues. Trimming pared 0 bases from V and 9 bases from J, leaving 14 bases between. Per the germline V gene, CDR1 is SQVTM and CDR2 is ANQGSEA. The CDR3 nucleotides are TGCAGCGTTGAAGAGGGGCGGCCGTTTCGCTACACCTTC. Amino acids: CSVEEGRPFRYTF.

J is TRBJ1-1 and V is TRBV12-3 or TRBV12-4; tentative D call: TRBD1 (6 bases). Trimming shortened V by 6 bases and J by 3 bases, and 20 bases separated the two germline ends. This CDR3 comprises 16 residues. The CDR3 bases are TGTGCCAGCAGCCCTCAACGTAAGGGGGGGCACACTGAAGCTTTCTTT. Residues: CASSPQRKGGHTEAFF.

The V call is TRBV7-3, the J call TRBJ2-1; possibly TRBD2 for D (7 bases). CDR1 and CDR2 (germline): SGHTA, FQGTGA. V gave up 5 bases and J gave up 16 bases, with 21 bases separating them. The length of the CDR3 is 13 residues. The CDR3 is CASSQRGGTLRFF. The CDR3 nucleotides read TGTGCCAGCAGCCAAAGGGGGGGGACACTTAGATTCTTC.

This clonotype occurred many times. V usage is TRBV12-3 or TRBV12-4 and J usage is TRBJ2-7; no clear D. The V end was cut by 7 bases, the J end by 1 base, with 11 bases between. This CDR3 has 13 residues. Here the CDR3 DNA reads TGTGCCAGCACCTGGACCGAGTCCTACGAGCAGTACTTC. This codes for CASTWTESYEQYF.

The V call is TRBV15, the J call TRBJ1-5; D is uncertain. The CDR3 covers 13 residues. V lost 0 bases and J lost 3, with 3 bases in between. Germline CDR1 is LNHNV and CDR2 is YYDKDF (reference sequence). The CDR3: CATSREDNQPQHF. CDR3 nucleotides: TGTGCCACCAGCAGAGAGGACAATCAGCCCCAGCATTTT. The entire variable domain, with the rest obtained from reference TRBV15 and TRBJ1-5, is as follows: DAMVIQNPRYQVTQFGKPVTLSCSQTLNHNVMYWYQQKSSQAPKLLFHYYDKDFNNEADTPDNFQSRRPNTSFCFLDIRSPGLGDTAMYLCATSREDNQPQHFGDGTRLSIL.

The CDR3 region has the DNA TGCAGTGCGACAAACAGGGGCGAGGGGGCCCAGCATTTT. Its translation is CSATNRGEGAQHF. This chain uses TRBV20-1 with TRBJ1-5; TRBD1 matches 7 bases. J lost 11 bases, V lost 6 bases, and 13 bases had no gene match. The CDR3 is 13 residues long. Germline CDR1 and CDR2: DFQATT and SNEGSKA (reference sequence).

This clonotype was counted a few times. The V and J genes are TRBV25-1 and TRBJ2-7; TRBD1 matches 11 bases. CDR1 MGHDK and CDR2 SYGVNS come from the germline V gene. This CDR3 spans 16 amino acids. V lost 2 bases and J lost 3; bases outside the gene matches: 6. The CDR3 DNA follows: TGTGCCAGCAGTGAACCGGGGGGACAGGGGGTCTACGAGCAGTACTTC. Amino acid sequence: CASSEPGGQGVYEQYF.

In this sample, this clonotype turned up a few times. The chain carries TRBV5-1 and TRBJ1-2, with D unresolved. The CDR3 runs to 13 residues. V was trimmed by 0 bases and J by 2 bases, leaving 5 bases between them. Per germline, CDR1 SGHRS and CDR2 YFSETQ. The CDR3 bases are TGCGCCAGCAGCTTGGTTCTCAACTATGGCTACACCTTC. This translates into CASSLVLNYGYTF.

This clonotype was seen a few times. This chain connects TRBV5-1 to TRBJ1-1; 9 bases are shared with TRBD1. The CDR3 loop spans 15 amino acids. Germline CDR1 reads SGHRS; CDR2 reads YFSETQ. V gave up 4 bases and J gave up 4 bases; unmatched junction bases: 8. Here the CDR3 DNA reads TGCGCCAGCAGCGTCCGACAGGGGGGAGGCACTGAAGCTTTCTTT. Translated, it gives CASSVRQGGGTEAFF.

The chain is built from TRBV20-1 and TRBJ2-7; either TRBD1 or TRBD2 may supply D (6 bases each). The V gene's germline CDR1 is DFQATT and CDR2 SNEGSKA (reference sequence). CDR3 length: 15 residues. V was cut by 0 bases and J by 5 bases, with 17 bases left in between. The CDR3 loop reads CSARDPRGAPNEQYF. In DNA form, the CDR3 reads TGCAGTGCTAGAGATCCTAGGGGGGCCCCCAACGAGCAGTACTTC.